The 29 T cell receptor beta chains given below trace back to one sample, sequenced in a study of neoadjuvant nivolumab and ipilimumab in lung cancer. The data were produced by immunoSEQ multiplex PCR, yet TCRdb's version contains in-frame clones alone and is incomplete. The sample lists more than 10,000 clones, 55% to 70% occurring once. This material consisted of peripheral blood, taken after neoadjuvant nivolumab, alone or with ipilimumab, at or shortly before surgery. These receptors came from an adult with non-small cell lung cancer.

This chain joins TRBV11-3 and TRBJ2-2; D may be TRBD1 (6 bases). Trimming shortened V by 5 bases and J by 6 bases, and 13 bases separated the two germline ends. The V gene's germline CDR1 is SGHNT and CDR2 YENEEA. This CDR3 has 14 amino acids. The CDR3 here is CASSVHRAAGELFF. CDR3 nucleotide sequence: TGTGCCAGCAGCGTACACAGGGCGGCCGGGGAGCTGTTTTTT.

The genes are TRBV18 and TRBJ2-3; TRBD1 matches at 11 bases. CDR3 size: 17 residues. V gave up 3 bases and J gave up 10 bases; unmatched junction bases: 15. CDR1 is KGHSH and CDR2 is LQKENI in the germline V gene. CDR3 DNA sequence: TGTGCCAGCTCACCTACGTACCGGGACAGGGGGATTACGCCGCAGTATTTT. Translated, it gives CASSPTYRDRGITPQYF.

The CDR3 here is CASSPDRPDTQYF. DNA of the CDR3: TGCGCCAGCAGCCCAGACAGACCAGATACGCAGTATTTT. The chain combines TRBV5-1 with TRBJ2-3; possibly TRBD1 for D (5 bases). This CDR3 contains 13 residues. The ends were cut back, 4 bases at V and 4 bases at J, with 10 bases in the middle. CDR1 is SGHRS, CDR2 YFSETQ, per germline.

This clone was observed a few times. V is TRBV7-9 and J is TRBJ1-2; TRBD1 might be the D (5 bases). Trimming took 2 bases from V and 6 from J, leaving 13 bases between them. The CDR3 is made up of 14 amino acids. Germline assignment: CDR1 SEHNR and CDR2 FQNEAQ (reference sequence). As DNA, the CDR3 is TGTGCCAGCAGCTTATGGGACGACGAGGATGGCTACACCTTC. Translation gives CASSLWDDEDGYTF.

The J gene is TRBJ2-3, the V gene TRBV5-1, with D possibly being TRBD1 (5 bases). The germline gives CDR1 SGHRS, CDR2 YFSETQ. Between the trimmed V and J ends, which lost 4 bases and 3 bases, there was a span of 12 bases. The CDR3 covers 14 residues. The CDR3 loop reads CASSELGVTDTQYF. DNA of the CDR3: TGCGCCAGCAGCGAGTTAGGGGTGACAGATACGCAGTATTTT.

J is TRBJ1-2 and V is TRBV30; 7 positions match TRBD1. The germline V gene has CDR1 GTSNPN and CDR2 SVGIG (reference sequence). This CDR3 spans 15 amino acids. J lost 8 bases, V lost 0 bases, and 12 bases had no gene match. The CDR3 DNA is TGTGCCTGGAGTGTACTGTTACGAGGGGGCTCCGGCTACACCTTC. This encodes CAWSVLLRGGSGYTF.

In regard to this clone: A read error may produce the germline difference seen at one junction end. The gene calls are TRBV29-1 and TRBJ2-5; no clear D. CDR1 and CDR2 from the germline V gene are SQVTM and ANQGSEA. This CDR3 contains 9 residues. Written as DNA, the CDR3 is TGCAGCGTTGAAGATGAGAGGAACTTC. Translated: CSVEDERNF.

The sample holds a few counts of this clone. The chain combines TRBV2 with TRBJ2-2, with D possibly matching TRBD2 (5 bases). The V gene's germline CDR1 is SNHLY and CDR2 FYNNEI. This CDR3 is built from 14 residues. Trimming left V 7 bases short and J 0 bases short, with 9 bases between. CDR3 amino acids: CASTGNANTGELFF. For the CDR3, the DNA is TGTGCCAGCACGGGGAACGCGAACACCGGGGAGCTGTTTTTT.

The J gene is TRBJ2-1, the V gene TRBV5-4, with TRBD2 matching over 10 bases. J gave up 7 bases and V 5 bases, and 15 bases lay outside the gene matches. This CDR3 is built from 17 residues. Germline V gene data show CDR1 as SGHNT and CDR2 as YYREEE (reference sequence). The CDR3 protein is CASSLDPAGGLYNEQFF. The CDR3 DNA reads as TGTGCCAGCAGTCTCGATCCAGCGGGAGGGCTTTATAATGAGCAGTTCTTC. Filled out from reference TRBV5-4 and TRBJ2-1, the complete variable domain reads ETGVTQSPTHLIKTRGQQVTLRCSSQSGHNTVSWYQQALGQGPQFIFQYYREEENGRGNFPPRFSGLQFPNYSSELNVNALELDDSALYLCASSLDPAGGLYNEQFFGPGTRLTVL.

A remark on this clone: One end of the junction fails to match germline, which may point to a read error. This chain's CDR3 is CASSLGRGAETQYF. In DNA, the CDR3 is TGTGCTAGCAGCTTAGGGCGGGGGGCAGAGACCCAGTACTTC. V and J are TRBV7-7 and TRBJ2-5, with 8 bases lining up with TRBD2. The CDR3 is made up of 14 amino acids. Germline V lookup: CDR1 SSHAT, CDR2 FNYEAQ (reference sequence).

The chain links TRBV5-1 to TRBJ2-7; no firm D call. Germline values: CDR1 SGHRS, CDR2 YFSETQ. The V end was cut by 4 bases, the J end by 0 bases, with 8 bases between. The CDR3 runs 13 residues. CDR3 nucleotide sequence: TGCGCCAGCAGCCCGTTGAGCTCCTACGAGCAGTACTTC. This sequence encodes CASSPLSSYEQYF.

The V and J genes are TRBV18 and TRBJ2-4; TRBD2 agrees at 10 bases. Per germline, CDR1 KGHSH and CDR2 LQKENI. Trimming removed 6 bases from V and 6 bases from J; junction bases left unmatched: 5. CDR3 length: 14 residues. The CDR3 region is CASSEREGLNIQYF. The CDR3 DNA reads as TGTGCCAGCTCCGAGCGGGAGGGCCTAAACATTCAGTACTTC.

The CDR3 spells CASSPSITLEQYF. In nucleotides, the CDR3 is TGTGCCAGCAGCCCCTCGATTACCCTCGAGCAGTACTTC. The chain combines TRBV5-6 with TRBJ2-7; D uncertain. V was clipped by 4 bases and J by 6 bases, with 14 bases between them. The CDR3 loop spans 13 amino acids. CDR1 is SGHDT, CDR2 YYEEEE, per germline.

The chain recombines TRBV29-1 with TRBJ2-3; no reliable D call. From germline, CDR1 is SQVTM and CDR2 ANQGSEA. V was clipped by 5 bases and J by 0 bases, with 12 bases between them. This CDR3 is built from 14 residues. CDR3 nucleotide sequence: TGCAGCGTTCCTGGACCCCTCAGCACAGATACGCAGTATTTT. Protein product: CSVPGPLSTDTQYF.

This clone has only a few counts. This chain links TRBV7-8 with TRBJ2-1, with 7 bases lining up with TRBD2. The CDR3 spans 15 residues. Trimming cost V 5 bases and J 1 base; bases outside gene matches: 5. Germline loops: CDR1 SGHVS, CDR2 FQNEAQ. The CDR3 spells CASSLWTSSYNEQFF. CDR3 in DNA: TGTGCCAGCAGCCTGTGGACTAGTTCCTACAATGAGCAGTTCTTC.

Here the CDR3 DNA reads TGTGCCATCGGGGACAGGGCGTCTGGGGCCAACGTCCTGACTTTC. Its translation: CAIGDRASGANVLTF. This rearrangement joins TRBV10-3 to TRBJ2-6; 9 bases are a match to TRBD1. The ends lost 8 bases at V and 1 base at J; junction bases unmatched: 3. The CDR3 contains 15 residues. Germline V CDR1 and CDR2: ENHRY, SYGVKD.

V and J are TRBV18 and TRBJ1-2; 8 bases are shared with TRBD1. The CDR3 sequence is 15 residues long. Germline V gives CDR1 KGHSH, CDR2 LQKENI. V was clipped by 4 bases and J by 4 bases; unmatched bases: 8. CDR3 sequence reads: CASSREQGVRYGYTF. The DNA of the CDR3 is TGTGCCAGCTCACGGGAACAGGGGGTCCGCTATGGCTACACCTTC. The whole variable domain, filled in from reference TRBV18 and TRBJ1-2, reads NAGVMQNPRHLVRRRGQEARLRCSPMKGHSHVYWYRQLPEEGLKFMVYLQKENIIDESGMPKERFSAEFPKEGPSILRIQQVVRGDSAAYFCASSREQGVRYGYTFGSGTRLTVV.

The chain links TRBV5-1 to TRBJ2-3; the match to TRBD1 covers 8 bases. Germline V gene sequence: CDR1 SGHRS, CDR2 YFSETQ. The CDR3 runs 17 residues. V gave up 5 bases and J gave up 2 bases; unmatched junction bases: 13. CDR3 nucleotides: TGCGCCAGCAGTTCGGGGACAGGCCTAACGTCCACAGATACGCAGTATTTT. Translated, it gives CASSSGTGLTSTDTQYF.

This chain connects TRBV11-3 to TRBJ1-2; D gene ambiguous. Trimming pared 4 bases from V and 1 base from J, leaving 10 bases between. CDR1 is SGHNT and CDR2 is YENEEA in the germline V gene. This CDR3 has 14 amino acids. The CDR3, as DNA: TGTGCCAGCAGCTCAGGAGGTGTTAACTATGGCTACACCTTC. Residues: CASSSGGVNYGYTF.

The gene calls are TRBV5-4 and TRBJ1-1, with D maybe TRBD1 (5 bases). Germline V gene sequence: CDR1 SGHNT, CDR2 YYREEE (reference sequence). Trimming removed 4 bases at V and 8 bases at J, with 15 bases between. This CDR3 is built from 13 residues. The CDR3 protein is CASSLMGVGEAFF. Here the CDR3 DNA reads TGTGCCAGCAGCCTAATGGGGGTGGGCGAAGCTTTCTTT.

The chain carries TRBV11-2 and TRBJ2-7; TRBD1 matches 10 bases. Germline V gene sequence: CDR1 SGHAT, CDR2 FQNNGV. The J segment lost 5 bases and the V segment lost 5 bases, leaving 9 bases of the junction unmatched. This CDR3 contains 15 residues. CDR3 sequence: CASSPTGTGVDEQYF. The CDR3 DNA follows: TGTGCCAGCAGCCCGACCGGGACAGGGGTCGACGAGCAGTACTTC.

The V gene is TRBV7-8, the J gene TRBJ2-1; 7 bases align to TRBD2. Germline assignment: CDR1 SGHVS and CDR2 FQNEAQ. Trimming removed 5 bases from V and 9 bases from J; junction bases left unmatched: 10. This CDR3 has 14 residues. The CDR3 nucleotides read TGTGCCAGCAGCCTAAGCGGGATCAGAGCTGAGCAGTTCTTC. Encoded protein: CASSLSGIRAEQFF.

The CDR3 is CASSPSGDQPQHF. The CDR3, as DNA: TGTGCCAGCAGCCCCTCAGGGGATCAGCCCCAGCATTTT. J is TRBJ1-5 and V is TRBV14, with D tentatively TRBD1 (6 bases). Trimming removed 4 bases at V and 5 bases at J, with 9 bases between. This CDR3 spans 13 amino acids. CDR1 is SGHDN, CDR2 FVKESK, per germline.

The rearrangement links TRBV5-1 to TRBJ2-2; 8 bases match TRBD1. The trim removed 4 bases at V and 0 bases at J, leaving 5 bases unmatched. Germline values: CDR1 SGHRS, CDR2 YFSETQ. There are 16 residues in the CDR3. The CDR3 DNA reads TGCGCCAGCAGCGCGGGACAGGCAGCGAACACCGGGGAGCTGTTTTTT. Translating gives CASSAGQAANTGELFF.

The chain joins TRBV11-3 to TRBJ1-2, with a weak D call TRBD1 (5 bases). Per germline, CDR1 SGHNT and CDR2 YENEEA. Between the trimmed V and J ends, which lost 4 bases and 8 bases, there was a span of 14 bases. This CDR3 contains 13 residues. The CDR3 nucleotides read TGTGCCAGCAGCTCAACAGGCTCTGGGGGCTACACCTTC. This sequence encodes CASSSTGSGGYTF.

The chain links TRBV27 to TRBJ2-1, with 10 bases identical to TRBD2. The CDR3 consists of 17 residues. Trimming removed 0 bases from V and 9 bases from J; junction bases left unmatched: 11. CDR1 is MNHEY and CDR2 is SMNVEV in the germline V gene (reference sequence). The CDR3 region is CASSLSSLAGVIGEQFF. Here the CDR3 DNA reads TGTGCCAGCAGTTTATCGAGTCTAGCGGGGGTGATTGGTGAGCAGTTCTTC.

This rearrangement joins TRBV30 to TRBJ1-1; D unclear. The germline gives CDR1 GTSNPN, CDR2 SVGIG (reference sequence). CDR3 length: 14 residues. V was trimmed by 0 bases and J by 5 bases, leaving 13 bases between them. The CDR3 region is CAWSVLVGKTEAFF. In nucleotides, the CDR3 is TGTGCCTGGAGTGTACTGGTTGGTAAGACTGAAGCTTTCTTT. Drawing the rest from reference TRBV30 and TRBJ1-1, the complete variable domain is SQTIHQWPATLVQPVGSPLSLECTVEGTSNPNLYWYRQAAGRGLQLLFYSVGIGQISSEVPQNLSASRPQDRQFILSSKKLLLSDSGFYLCAWSVLVGKTEAFFGQGTRLTVV.

The CDR3 DNA sequence: TGCGCCAGCAGCTTGGAGGGAGCGCCACCCTACGAGCAGTACTTC. As protein: CASSLEGAPPYEQYF. This chain links TRBV5-1 with TRBJ2-7, with a possible D match to TRBD2 (5 bases). The length of the CDR3 is 15 residues. The V gene's germline CDR1 is SGHRS and CDR2 YFSETQ. Trimming pared 0 bases from V and 2 bases from J, leaving 12 bases between.

The V and J genes are TRBV11-3 and TRBJ1-3; D ambiguous. The CDR3 sequence is 14 residues long. Germline V gene data show CDR1 as SGHNT and CDR2 as YENEEA. Trimming removed 5 bases at V and 0 bases at J, with 8 bases between. The DNA of the CDR3 is TGTGCCAGCAGCCGAATAGGCTCTGGAAACACCATATATTTT. Translation: CASSRIGSGNTIYF.